The 14 T cell receptor beta chains reported below all come from one sample, sequenced in a study of spatial heterogeneity in lung cancer (dated by TCRdb to about 2019). The study at large found these results: The tumor nonsynonymous mutation count correlated with the number of expanded alpha and beta TCRs within the tumor.

Libraries were made using 5' RACE. Reads for this sample came from a NextSeq 500. TCRdb took the public reads, trimmed them with fastp at Q25, ran MiXCR for clone calling and kept in-frame beta chains. Entries are consolidated by CDR3 protein sequence, retaining the most common genes and DNA. Recorded for this sample are over 7,500 distinct CDR3 sequences; approximately 5.8% of them occurred a single time. About 7.1% of the sample is held by the ten biggest clonotypes. The time point label corresponds to: sample taken at primary tumor resection. The antigens of these receptors remain unknown. The sequenced sample was lung tumor tissue, obtained at surgery. These receptors all come from a female donor with early-stage non-small cell lung cancer.

This clonotype was recorded at least ten times. V is TRBV20-1 and J is TRBJ1-1, with D perhaps matching TRBD1 (6 bases). Trimming took off 2 bases at V and 5 bases at J, with 15 bases between the two ends. The CDR3 extends over 14 amino acids. Germline values: CDR1 DFQATT, CDR2 SNEGSKA (reference sequence). CDR3 coding DNA: TGCAGTGCTAGAACAGGGCTGGGTCGGACTGAAGCTTTCTTT. Residues: CSARTGLGRTEAFF.

V gene TRBV4-2 combines with J gene TRBJ1-1; 9 bases align to TRBD1. The CDR3 covers 14 residues. The germline gives CDR1 LGHNA, CDR2 YNFKEQ. The trim removed 2 bases at V and 5 bases at J, leaving 3 bases unmatched. This CDR3 reads CASSQTGGRTEAFF. The CDR3 DNA reads as TGTGCCAGCAGCCAAACAGGGGGCAGGACTGAAGCTTTCTTT.

The rearrangement links TRBV7-3 to TRBJ2-1, with TRBD2 matching over 10 bases. This CDR3 has 16 residues. Germline V CDR1 and CDR2: SGHTA, FQGTGA. Unmatched junction bases numbered 5, after V lost 4 bases and J lost 2 bases. CDR3 sequence (DNA): TGTGCCAGCAGCTCGGGGGGACTAGCGCCCTACAATGAGCAGTTCTTC. Translated, it gives CASSSGGLAPYNEQFF.

The V call is TRBV27, the J call TRBJ2-1, with TRBD1 identical over 10 bases. From germline, CDR1 is MNHEY and CDR2 SMNVEV (reference sequence). V lost 6 bases, J lost 9 bases, and 8 bases stayed unmatched. This CDR3 is 14 amino acids long. CDR3 loop: CASSPDRGRFEQFF. CDR3 in DNA: TGTGCCAGCAGCCCAGACAGGGGGCGGTTTGAGCAGTTCTTC.

This clonotype was observed at least ten times. J is TRBJ2-1 and V is TRBV6-5; tentative D call: TRBD2 (5 bases). Germline assignment: CDR1 MNHEY and CDR2 SVGAGI. There are 16 residues in the CDR3. The V end lost 5 bases, the J end lost 2 bases, and 16 bases lay between the germline ends. CDR3 in DNA: TGTGCCAGCAGTCTCCGTGCGGGTCGACCCTACAATGAGCAGTTCTTC. This sequence encodes CASSLRAGRPYNEQFF.

In its sample, this clonotype was seen many times. The chain joins TRBV19 to TRBJ2-1; the D is unclear. This CDR3 is 14 amino acids long. Germline V gives CDR1 LNHDA, CDR2 SQIVND (reference sequence). Between the trimmed V and J ends, which lost 9 bases and 7 bases, there was a span of 19 bases. The CDR3 sequence is CASKAGPPTNEQFF. The CDR3 DNA reads TGTGCCAGCAAGGCAGGACCTCCTACTAATGAGCAGTTCTTC.

There are many counts of this clonotype. The chain joins TRBV24-1 to TRBJ2-2; 10 bases agree with TRBD1. CDR3 length: 16 residues. The V segment lost 0 bases and the J segment 6 bases; nucleotides outside the gene matches: 3. The germline CDR1 and CDR2 sequences are KGHDR and SFDVKD. The CDR3 region is CATSDLGTGVSGELFF. For the CDR3, the DNA is TGTGCCACCAGTGATTTGGGGACAGGGGTCTCCGGGGAGCTGTTTTTT.

This clonotype was counted at least ten times. The rearrangement links TRBV28 to TRBJ2-5; D is undetermined. The V end lost 8 bases, the J end lost 2 bases, and 12 bases lay between the germline ends. Looked up from germline, CDR1 is MDHEN and CDR2 is SYDVKM. This CDR3 contains 13 residues. CDR3: CASRPDVQETQYF. Here the CDR3 DNA reads TGTGCCAGCCGACCGGACGTACAAGAGACCCAGTACTTC.

This clonotype has ten or more counts. The genes are TRBV28 and TRBJ1-4; weak D call: TRBD1 (6 bases). This CDR3 spans 15 amino acids. Germline CDR1 is MDHEN and CDR2 is SYDVKM. Trimming removed 7 bases at V and 3 bases at J, with 15 bases between. CDR3 residues: CASTNIGGANEKLFF. The DNA of the CDR3 is TGTGCCAGCACCAACATCGGGGGCGCTAATGAAAAACTGTTTTTT.

This clonotype was found a few times. The V gene is TRBV20-1, the J gene TRBJ1-5; 9 nucleotides line up with TRBD1. CDR3 length: 15 amino acids. The germline V gene has CDR1 DFQATT and CDR2 SNEGSKA (reference sequence). The J segment lost 6 bases and the V segment lost 6 bases, leaving 12 bases of the junction unmatched. The CDR3 DNA reads as TGCAGTGCCAGGAGCGGGGGACAGGGAAGTCAGCCCCAGCATTTT. Translation: CSARSGGQGSQPQHF.

A few counts support this clonotype. This CDR3 reads CASSLALIAGEETQYF. The CDR3 DNA reads as TGTGCCAGCAGCCTGGCGTTAATAGCGGGGGAAGAGACCCAGTACTTC. This sequence joins TRBV5-6 and TRBJ2-5; 9 bases match TRBD2. Germline loops: CDR1 SGHDT, CDR2 YYEEEE. The CDR3 is made up of 16 amino acids. Trimming took 4 bases from V and 3 from J; bases not matched to a gene: 10.

This clonotype was found many times. V gene TRBV2 combines with J gene TRBJ1-5, with D perhaps matching TRBD1 (5 bases). Trimming pared 5 bases from V and 4 bases from J, leaving 12 bases between. Germline V lookup: CDR1 SNHLY, CDR2 FYNNEI. CDR3 length: 14 residues. The DNA for the CDR3 is TGTGCCAGCAGTCAACTGACAGAGAATCAGCCCCAGCATTTT. It codes for CASSQLTENQPQHF.

This clonotype was detected ten times or more. The chain has TRBV5-4 and TRBJ2-1; 11 bases are shared with TRBD2. The germline gives CDR1 SGHNT, CDR2 YYREEE (reference sequence). Trimming at V came to 0 bases and at J to 5 bases, leaving 4 bases not matched to a gene. This CDR3 region has 16 residues. CDR3 in DNA: TGTGCCAGCAGCTTGGCCGGACTAGCGGGCGACAATGAGCAGTTCTTC. It specifies CASSLAGLAGDNEQFF.

This clonotype was detected many times. The chain carries TRBV6-2 or TRBV6-3 and TRBJ2-7; D is uncertain. CDR1 and CDR2 (germline): MNHEY, SVGEGT. The CDR3 covers 12 residues. Trimming left V 2 bases short and J 4 bases short, with 6 bases between. This CDR3 reads CASSYQPYEQYF. The CDR3 coding sequence is TGTGCCAGCAGTTACCAACCTTACGAGCAGTACTTC.